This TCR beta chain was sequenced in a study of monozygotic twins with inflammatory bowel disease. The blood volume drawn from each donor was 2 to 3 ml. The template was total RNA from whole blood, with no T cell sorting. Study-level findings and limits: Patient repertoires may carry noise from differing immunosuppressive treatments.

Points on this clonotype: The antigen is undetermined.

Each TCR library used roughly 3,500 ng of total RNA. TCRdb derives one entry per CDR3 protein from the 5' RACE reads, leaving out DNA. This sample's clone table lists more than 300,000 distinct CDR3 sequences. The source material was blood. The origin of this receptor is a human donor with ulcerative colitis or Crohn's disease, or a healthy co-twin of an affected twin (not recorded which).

CDR3 protein: CASRILAGDYNEQIF. The chain carries TRBV19 and TRBJ2-1; TCRdb lists TRBD1, though no DNA is available to test this call. Germline V gene sequence: CDR1 LNHDA, CDR2 SQIVND (reference sequence). This CDR3 has 15 amino acids.